Included here is one T cell receptor (beta chain) sequence, with context. The junction differs from germline at one of its ends, possibly a read error. This specimen belongs to a study of blood T cells in healthy people across ages. In each sample, at least 6 million PBMCs were isolated. Through a sample-barcoded 5' primer and a J-beta primer mix, a second PCR was run for about 7 to 12 cycles. MiXCR was run by TCRdb on the 5' RACE reads, yielding one entry per CDR3 protein. The top ten clones hold about an eighth of a sample with around 1.1 million distinct CDR3 sequences, around two fifths of them seen once. Germline lookup yields CDR1 ENHRY and CDR2 SYGVKD. CDR3 length: 15 residues.

The sample taken for sequencing was blood. The rearrangement joins TRBV10-3 to TRBJ1-5; D is uncertain. The TCR originated in a man aged 18 to 30 in good health. CDR3 nucleotide sequence: TGTGCCATCAGTGAGGGTGACGGGAGCAATCAGCCTCAGCATTTT. Translation gives CAISEGDGSNQPQHF.